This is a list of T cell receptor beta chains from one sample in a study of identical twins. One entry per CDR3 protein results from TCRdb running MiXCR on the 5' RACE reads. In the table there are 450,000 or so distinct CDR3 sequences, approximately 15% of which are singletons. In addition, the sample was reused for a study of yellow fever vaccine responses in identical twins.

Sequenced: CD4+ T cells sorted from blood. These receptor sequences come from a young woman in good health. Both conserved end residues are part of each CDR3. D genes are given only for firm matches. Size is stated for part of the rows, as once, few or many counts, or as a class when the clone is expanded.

CASSATDEQYF | TGTGCCAGCAGTGCGACAGACGAGCAGTACTTC | TRBV12-3/TRBV12-4 | few | TRBJ2-7 | -
CASSYRKNGVLDTQYF | TGTGCCAGCAGTTACCGAAAAAATGGGGTCTTAGATACGCAGTATTTT | TRBV6-5 | few | TRBJ2-3 | -
CASSYGSGGSYEQYF | TGTGCCAGCAGTTACGGTAGCGGGGGTTCCTACGAGCAGTACTTC | TRBV6-5 | - | TRBJ2-7 | TRBD2
CSARNPRDSNTDTQYF | TGCAGTGCTAGAAACCCCCGGGACTCGAACACAGATACGCAGTATTTT | TRBV20-1 | - | TRBJ2-3 | -
CASSLAYREGSPLHF | TGTGCCAGCAGCTTGGCGTACCGGGAGGGATCACCCCTCCACTTT | TRBV5-8 | - | TRBJ1-6 | -
CASNPRRSGANVLTF | TGTGCCAGCAATCCTCGGCGCTCTGGGGCCAACGTCCTGACTTTC | TRBV2 | few | TRBJ2-6 | -
CASSSSGRASGANVLTF | TGTGCCAGTAGTTCTAGCGGGAGGGCCTCTGGGGCCAACGTCCTGACTTTC | TRBV19 | - | TRBJ2-6 | TRBD2
CASRQLGRDYGYTF | TGCGCCAGCAGACAGTTAGGGAGGGACTATGGCTACACCTTC | TRBV4-1 | - | TRBJ1-2 | -
CASSRGHRGLYNEQFF | TGCGCCAGCAGTCGGGGGCACAGGGGACTTTACAATGAGCAGTTCTTC | TRBV23-1 | few | TRBJ2-1 | -
CSVGSGANTGELFF | TGCAGCGTTGGTTCAGGGGCGAACACCGGGGAGCTGTTTTTT | TRBV29-1 | - | TRBJ2-2 | -
CASSSSTGRKIFISYNEQFF | TGCGCCAGCAGCTCAAGTACCGGGAGAAAAATTTTTATCTCCTACAATGAGCAGTTCTTC | TRBV5-1 | few | TRBJ2-1 | -
CASSPQTGGPPYEQYF | TGTGCCAGCAGCCCACAGACAGGGGGCCCACCCTACGAGCAGTACTTC | TRBV7-9 | - | TRBJ2-7 | TRBD1
CASSPTGRETQYF | TGTGCCAGCAGCCCGACAGGGAGGGAGACCCAGTACTTC | TRBV5-6 | many | TRBJ2-5 | -
CASSQGGRGEAFF | TGTGCCAGCAGCCAAGGGGGTCGAGGGGAAGCTTTCTTT | TRBV3-1 | - | TRBJ1-1 | -
CSARDAAGLSSYEQYF | TGCAGTGCTAGAGATGCGGCAGGCCTTAGCTCCTACGAGCAGTACTTC | TRBV20-1 | - | TRBJ2-7 | -
CASSQDRTGYYEQYF | TGTGCCAGCAGCCAGGACAGGACTGGTTACTACGAGCAGTACTTC | TRBV6-1 | few | TRBJ2-7 | TRBD1
CASSLGIRLAAEQYF | TGTGCCAGCAGCTTAGGGATTCGACTAGCGGCCGAGCAGTACTTC | TRBV11-2 | few | TRBJ2-7 | TRBD2
CASSPLGQARETQYF | TGTGCCAGCTCACCACTTGGCCAGGCAAGGGAGACCCAGTACTTC | TRBV18 | - | TRBJ2-5 | -
CASTILAGGGNEQFF | TGTGCCAGCACCATCCTAGCGGGAGGCGGCAATGAGCAGTTCTTC | TRBV6-1 | - | TRBJ2-1 | TRBD2
CASSTTGQTINEQFF | TGTGCCAGTAGTACAACGGGACAGACGATCAATGAGCAGTTCTTC | TRBV19 | - | TRBJ2-1 | TRBD1
CASGNSDRENEQYF | TGTGCTAGTGGCAACTCGGACAGGGAGAACGAGCAGTACTTC | TRBV12-5 | few | TRBJ2-7 | TRBD1
CASSEQYNEQFF | TGTGCCAGCAGTGAACAGTACAATGAGCAGTTCTTC | TRBV6-1 | many | TRBJ2-1 | -
CASRVADEQYF | TGTGCCAGCAGGGTAGCGGACGAGCAGTACTTC | TRBV2 | few | TRBJ2-7 | -
CATYREGSNQPQHF | TGTGCCACATACAGGGAGGGTAGCAATCAGCCCCAGCATTTT | TRBV6-1 | - | TRBJ1-5 | -
CASSLDRVSYNEQFF | TGCGCCAGCAGCTTGGACAGGGTTTCCTACAATGAGCAGTTCTTC | TRBV5-1 | many | TRBJ2-1 | -
CASSLDRDYEQYF | TGTGCCAGCAGTTTGGACAGGGACTACGAGCAGTACTTC | TRBV12-3/TRBV12-4 | many | TRBJ2-7 | TRBD1
CATTLDRSYEQYF | TGTGCCACCACTTTGGACCGCTCCTACGAGCAGTACTTC | TRBV15 | few | TRBJ2-7 | -
CAISEGDSLVEKLFF | TGTGCCATCAGTGAGGGGGACAGCCTAGTTGAAAAACTGTTTTTT | TRBV10-3 | few | TRBJ1-4 | TRBD1
CASSLAMTGIQYF | TGTGCCAGCAGTTTAGCGATGACTGGTATCCAGTACTTC | TRBV12-3/TRBV12-4 | - | TRBJ2-7 | -
CASSLGTLGNEQFF | TGTGCCAGCAGTTTAGGGACCCTCGGCAATGAGCAGTTCTTC | TRBV12-3/TRBV12-4 | - | TRBJ2-1 | -
CASSLAGRRGNPTFF | TGTGCCAGCAGCTTGGCGGGCAGGCGTGGAAACCCCACGTTCTTC | TRBV5-6 | - | TRBJ2-1 | -
CAISEGQGISGANVLTF | TGTGCCATCAGTGAAGGACAGGGAATAAGCGGGGCCAACGTCCTGACTTTC | TRBV10-3 | - | TRBJ2-6 | TRBD1
CATSRDPGTGLYNEQFF | TGTGCCACCAGCAGAGATCCCGGGACAGGGCTCTACAATGAGCAGTTCTTC | TRBV15 | - | TRBJ2-1 | TRBD1
CASSLGTNYGYTF | TGTGCCAGCAGCCTCGGCACTAACTATGGCTACACCTTC | TRBV3-1 | many | TRBJ1-2 | -
CASSVGPDRTYEQYF | TGTGCCAGCAGCGTAGGTCCGGACAGAACCTACGAGCAGTACTTC | TRBV9 | few | TRBJ2-7 | -
CASSYSTGTNEKLFF | TGTGCCAGCAGTTACTCGACCGGGACAAATGAAAAACTGTTTTTT | TRBV6-5 | - | TRBJ1-4 | -
CASSEGQFPGDEQFF | TGTGCCAGCAGTGAAGGACAGTTCCCTGGCGATGAGCAGTTCTTC | TRBV2 | few | TRBJ2-1 | -
CSVEVPQGNTDTQYF | TGCAGCGTTGAAGTTCCGCAGGGGAACACAGATACGCAGTATTTT | TRBV29-1 | many | TRBJ2-3 | -
CSVGTSAGKDTQYF | TGCAGCGTTGGTACTAGCGCTGGGAAGGATACGCAGTATTTT | TRBV29-1 | many | TRBJ2-3 | TRBD2
CASSSTSGRPTDTQYF | TGTGCCAGCAGCTCGACGAGCGGGAGACCGACAGATACGCAGTATTTT | TRBV7-9 | - | TRBJ2-3 | TRBD2
CSARNTDTQYF | TGCAGTGCTAGAAACACAGATACGCAGTATTTT | TRBV20-1 | many | TRBJ2-3 | -